This T cell receptor (beta chain) was captured in a study of blood T cell repertoires in COVID-19. Participants reported their clinical history, and cohort assignment relied on those reports. Symptom resolution, clearance, or two negative PCRs marked donors in Cohort 3 as recovered. Germline values: CDR1 LNHDA, CDR2 SQIVND (reference sequence). This CDR3 has 11 residues. Between the trimmed V and J ends, which lost 5 bases and 7 bases, there was a span of 8 bases. How the authors handled the data: Estimates of nucleated cell counts were drawn from the amplification of reference gene primers. Repertoires were generated with immunoSEQ multiplex PCR, while TCRdb's copy carries only in-frame clones and drops some. The V and J calls and clone size were taken over from that table, and D and trimming were inferred from the DNA. The table has around 400,000 clones, over 85% seen once.

J is TRBJ1-1 and V is TRBV19; D is unresolved. The sample taken for sequencing was PBMCs or T cells enriched from blood (not recorded which). This receptor was identified in a woman aged 25 to 39 who had recovered from COVID-19. The CDR3, as DNA: TGTGCCAGTAGTCGCGGGGTTGAAGCTTTCTTT. Encoded protein: CASSRGVEAFF.